This T cell receptor beta chain was found in a study of OX40 agonist ivuxolimab in advanced cancers. Across the whole study: While on treatment, patients had intravenous ivuxolimab at 0.01 to 10 mg/kg every 2 weeks. Study outcomes and limitations: At 0.1 to 3.0 mg/kg and by week 6, CD4+ and CD8+ T cells in the blood had expanded clonally.

Profiling relied on immunoSEQ multiplex PCR, and the TCRdb table lists in-frame clones only, not all of them. In the table there are some 11,000 clones, roughly 89% of which are singletons. The V and J ends lost 2 bases and 4 bases respectively, with 12 bases between them. In germline, CDR1 is LGHNA, CDR2 YNFKEQ. This CDR3 region has 15 residues. To note about this clone: Its antigen is not known.

The specimen comprised CD4+ or CD8+ T cells sorted from blood, sampled in a trial of the OX40 agonist ivuxolimab. The chain is built from TRBV4-2 and TRBJ2-1; possible D gene TRBD2, 6 bases. This sequence originates from an adult with an advanced solid tumor such as melanoma, head and neck, liver or kidney cancer. CDR3 sequence: CASSQPQDYYNEQFF. For the CDR3, the DNA is TGTGCCAGCAGCCAACCCCAGGACTATTACAATGAGCAGTTCTTC.